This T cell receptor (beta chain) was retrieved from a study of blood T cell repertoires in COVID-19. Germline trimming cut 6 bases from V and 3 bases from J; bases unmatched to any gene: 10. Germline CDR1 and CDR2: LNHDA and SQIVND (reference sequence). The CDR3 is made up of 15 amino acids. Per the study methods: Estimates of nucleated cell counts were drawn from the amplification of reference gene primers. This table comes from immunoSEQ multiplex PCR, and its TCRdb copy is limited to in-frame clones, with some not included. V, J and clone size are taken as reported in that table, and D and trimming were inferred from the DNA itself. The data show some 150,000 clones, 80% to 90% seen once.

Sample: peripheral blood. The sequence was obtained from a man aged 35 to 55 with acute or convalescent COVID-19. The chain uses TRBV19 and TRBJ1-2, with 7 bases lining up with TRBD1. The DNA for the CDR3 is TGTGCCAGTAGCCGACCAGGGCAGGGGGACTATGGCTACACCTTC. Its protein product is CASSRPGQGDYGYTF.